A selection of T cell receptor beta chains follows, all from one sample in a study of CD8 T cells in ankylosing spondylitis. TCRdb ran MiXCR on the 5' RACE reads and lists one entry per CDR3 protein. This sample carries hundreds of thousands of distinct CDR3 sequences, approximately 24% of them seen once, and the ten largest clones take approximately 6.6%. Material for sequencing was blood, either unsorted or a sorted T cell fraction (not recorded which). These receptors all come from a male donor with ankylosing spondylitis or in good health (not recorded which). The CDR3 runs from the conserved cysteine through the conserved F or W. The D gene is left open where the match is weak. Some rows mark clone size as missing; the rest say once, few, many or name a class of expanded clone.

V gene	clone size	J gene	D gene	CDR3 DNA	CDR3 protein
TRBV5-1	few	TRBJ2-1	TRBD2	TGCGCCAGCAGAACTAGCGAATACAATGAGCAGTTCTTC	CASRTSEYNEQFF
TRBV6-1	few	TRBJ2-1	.	TGTGCCAGCTCCCTAAGTAGCGGGACAGGCTACTCCAATGAGCAGTTCTTC	CASSLSSGTGYSNEQFF
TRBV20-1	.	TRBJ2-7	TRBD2	TGCAGTGCTAGTGTAGCGGGAGCGGACGAGCAGTACTTC	CSASVAGADEQYF
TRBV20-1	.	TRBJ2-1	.	TGCAGTGCTATAGTATCTGCTTTGGAGCAGTTCTTC	CSAIVSALEQFF
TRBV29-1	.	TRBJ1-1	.	TGCAGCGGGGTGACAGAAACTGAAGCTTTCTTT	CSGVTETEAFF
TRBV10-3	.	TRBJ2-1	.	TGTGCCATCAGTGAGATGGGCGTAGCGCAGTTCTTC	CAISEMGVAQFF
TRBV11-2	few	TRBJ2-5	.	TGTGCCAGCAGCGCCTCCAGGGCGGGGCAAGAGACCCAGTACTTC	CASSASRAGQETQYF
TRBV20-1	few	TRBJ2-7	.	TGCAGTGCTAAAAGTACTATTAACGAGCAGTACTTC	CSAKSTINEQYF
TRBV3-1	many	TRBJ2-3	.	TGTGCCAGCAGCCGACAGACAGATACGCAGTATTTT	CASSRQTDTQYF
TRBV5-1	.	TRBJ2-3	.	TGCGCCAGCAGCGCTCTTGACACAGATACGCAGTATTTT	CASSALDTDTQYF
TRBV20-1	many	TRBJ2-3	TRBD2	TGCAGTTTTCCTATAGGCGGGAGTGTCACAGATACGCAGTATTTT	CSFPIGGSVTDTQYF
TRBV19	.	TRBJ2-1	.	TGTGCCAGTAGTATCAATGATGAGCAGTTCTTC	CASSINDEQFF
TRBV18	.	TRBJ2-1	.	TGTGCCAGCTCACCAGCCGGGGCCAACAATGAGCAGTTCTTC	CASSPAGANNEQFF
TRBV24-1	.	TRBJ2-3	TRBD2	TGTGCCACCAGTGATTTGCTAGCGGGAGACTCGGATACGCAGTATTTT	CATSDLLAGDSDTQYF
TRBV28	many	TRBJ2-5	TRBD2	TGTGCCAGCAGTACGGGACTAGCGGGAGTCCAAGAGACCCAGTACTTC	CASSTGLAGVQETQYF
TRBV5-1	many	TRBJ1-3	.	TGCGCCAGCAGCTTGGCAGGTAGCCGCTCTGGAAACACCATATATTTT	CASSLAGSRSGNTIYF
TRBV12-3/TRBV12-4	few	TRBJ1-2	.	TGTGCCAGCAGTTCAAACCTCTATGGCTACACCTTC	CASSSNLYGYTF
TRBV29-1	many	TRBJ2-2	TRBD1	TGCAGCGTTGTGACAGGGAGTCGAAGCACCGGGGAGCTGTTTTTT	CSVVTGSRSTGELFF
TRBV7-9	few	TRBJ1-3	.	TGTGCCAGCAGCCCCGAGGGAGCTGGAAACACCATATATTTT	CASSPEGAGNTIYF
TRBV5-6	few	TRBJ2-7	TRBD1	TGTGCCAGCAGCTTGAAATTCAGGGGGCGCTACGAGCAGTACTTC	CASSLKFRGRYEQYF
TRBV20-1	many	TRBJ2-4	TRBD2	TGCAGTGCTAGAAGGCGTGGGGGGGACATTCAGTACTTC	CSARRRGGDIQYF
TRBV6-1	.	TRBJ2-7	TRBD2	TGTGCCAGCAGGGTAGCGGGAGGAAGGCCTGGCGAGCAGTACTTC	CASRVAGGRPGEQYF
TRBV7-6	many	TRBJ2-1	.	TGTGCTAGCAGCCCAGGTGTCCGGGAGAGGCGGTTCTTC	CASSPGVRERRFF
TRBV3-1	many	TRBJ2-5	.	TGTGCCAGCAGCCAACTGGGTGCAGGAGAGACCCAGTACTTC	CASSQLGAGETQYF
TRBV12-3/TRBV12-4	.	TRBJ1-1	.	TGTGCCAGTAACCCGGGGGAGGGTTTAGGAGCTTTCTTT	CASNPGEGLGAFF
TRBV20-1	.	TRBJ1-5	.	TGCAGTGCTAGGCAGGTATATGGTCAGCCCCAGCATTTT	CSARQVYGQPQHF
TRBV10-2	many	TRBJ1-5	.	TGCGCCAGCAGAGGGGGAGAATACAATCAGCCCCAGCATTTT	CASRGGEYNQPQHF
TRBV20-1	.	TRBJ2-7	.	TGCAGCCTGGCTGATTCCTACGAGCAGTACTTC	CSLADSYEQYF
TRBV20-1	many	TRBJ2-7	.	TGCAGTGCTAGTCCAGGCTCCTACGAGCAGTACTTC	CSASPGSYEQYF
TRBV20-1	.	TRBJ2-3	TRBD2	TGCAGTGCTAGAGATAGCGGGGGGGTGAATACGCAGTATTTT	CSARDSGGVNTQYF
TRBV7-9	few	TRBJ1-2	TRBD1	TGTGCCAGCAACTCCGGGACAGGGACGCACTATGGCTACACCTTC	CASNSGTGTHYGYTF
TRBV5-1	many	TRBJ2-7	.	TGCGCCAGCAGCTTGGAGGCGGGCGAGCAGTACTTC	CASSLEAGEQYF
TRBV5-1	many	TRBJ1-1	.	TGCGCCAGCCAGAATACAGGGAGTACTGAAGCTTTCTTT	CASQNTGSTEAFF
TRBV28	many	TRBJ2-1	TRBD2	TGTGCCAGCAGGACTAGCGGGAGCTCCTACAATGAGCAGTTCTTC	CASRTSGSSYNEQFF
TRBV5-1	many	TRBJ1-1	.	TGCGCCAGCAGCCAAGTGGGGAACACTGAAGCTTTCTTT	CASSQVGNTEAFF
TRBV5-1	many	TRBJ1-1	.	TGCGCCAGCAGCTCATCCCAGGGACGGTTCGAAGCTTTCTTT	CASSSSQGRFEAFF
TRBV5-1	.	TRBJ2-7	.	TGCGCCAGCATGGACAGCTCCTACGAGCAGTACTTC	CASMDSSYEQYF
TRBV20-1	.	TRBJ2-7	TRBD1	TGCAGTGCTCGGCCAAGTCGGACAGGTCCCTACGAGCAGTACTTC	CSARPSRTGPYEQYF
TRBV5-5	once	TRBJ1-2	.	TGTGCCAGCAGCTTGTTATCGAGTTTTTCCTATGGCTACACCTTC	CASSLLSSFSYGYTF
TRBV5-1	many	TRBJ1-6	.	TGCGCCAGCAGTGTGGAGCAATGGCATTCACCCCTCCACTTT	CASSVEQWHSPLHF
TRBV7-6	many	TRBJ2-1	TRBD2	TGTGCCAGCAGCTTAGAACCTAGCGGTCGCTCCTACAATGAGCAGTTCTTC	CASSLEPSGRSYNEQFF
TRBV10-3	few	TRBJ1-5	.	TGTGCCATCAGTACACAGGGAATCAATCAGCCCCAGCATTTT	CAISTQGINQPQHF
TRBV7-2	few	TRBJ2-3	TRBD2	TGTGCCAGCAGCTTAGATGCGAGCGGGGGATCAGATACGCAGTATTTT	CASSLDASGGSDTQYF
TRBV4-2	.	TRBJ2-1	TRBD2	TGTGCCAGCAGCCAAGTGACTAGCGGGTACAATGAGCAGTTCTTC	CASSQVTSGYNEQFF
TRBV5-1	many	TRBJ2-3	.	TGCGCCAGCAGCCCGCCGTCCCGGCCAGATACGCAGTATTTT	CASSPPSRPDTQYF
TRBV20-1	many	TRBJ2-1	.	TGCAGTGCTAGAGTAAGCAAGCAAAATGAGCAGTTCTTC	CSARVSKQNEQFF
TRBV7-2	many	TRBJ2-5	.	TGTGCCAGCAGCTTATCTCGGGAGACCCAGTACTTC	CASSLSRETQYF
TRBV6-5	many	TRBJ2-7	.	TGTGCCAGCAGTTACTGGGGGACCTCCTACGAGCAGTACTTC	CASSYWGTSYEQYF
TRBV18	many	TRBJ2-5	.	TGTGCCAGCTCACCACCTTCGGGAGATCGGGAGACCCAGTACTTC	CASSPPSGDRETQYF
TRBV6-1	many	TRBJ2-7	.	TGTGCCAGCAGAGACGGACAGTCCTACGAGCAGTACTTC	CASRDGQSYEQYF
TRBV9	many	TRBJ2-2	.	TGTGCCAGCAGCCCTTCGAGCACCGGGGAGCTGTTTTTT	CASSPSSTGELFF
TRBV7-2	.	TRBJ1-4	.	TGTGCCAGCAGCTTATTGCTCCTTAATGAAAAACTGTTTTTT	CASSLLLLNEKLFF
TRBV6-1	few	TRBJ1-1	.	TGTGCCAGCAGCTGGGGCACCTTGGACACTGAAGCTTTCTTT	CASSWGTLDTEAFF
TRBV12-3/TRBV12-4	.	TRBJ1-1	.	TGTGCCAGCAGTTTAGGTGTCGAAGCTTTCTTT	CASSLGVEAFF